Following are 24 T cell receptor beta chains from one sample sequenced in a study of shared clonotypes between healthy human individuals. Repertoires were generated with immunoSEQ multiplex PCR, while TCRdb's copy carries only in-frame clones and drops some. The sample lists around 2.5 million clones; 93% were seen once. The sample taken for sequencing was naive CD4+ T cells from PBMCs. The sample's subset: CD45RA+ positively selected. Receptors were obtained from a man between 18 and 29 years old in good health. Some clones in this sample may be carry-over from other donors' samples.

This chain connects TRBV29-1 to TRBJ2-7; TRBD1 matches 7 bases. With 7 bases clipped from V and 3 bases from J, the junction kept 18 bases outside the gene matches. Germline V gene sequence: CDR1 SQVTM, CDR2 ANQGSEA. This CDR3 has 16 residues. In nucleotides, the CDR3 is TGCAGCGCTAGTAGCCTAAAACAGGGGCAGGTCTACGAGCAGTACTTC. It specifies CSASSLKQGQVYEQYF.

The chain uses TRBV28 and TRBJ1-2, with TRBD1 matching over 7 bases. Trimming cost V 1 base and J 4 bases; bases outside gene matches: 6. The germline CDR1 and CDR2 sequences are MDHEN and SYDVKM. The CDR3 has 15 residues. The CDR3 DNA is TGTGCCAGCAGTTTATCGGACAGGCTCCCCTATGGCTACACCTTC. Translated, it gives CASSLSDRLPYGYTF.

The rearrangement links TRBV5-1 to TRBJ2-1; 7 bases agree with TRBD2. CDR1 is SGHRS, CDR2 YFSETQ, per germline. Trimming cost V 1 base and J 4 bases; bases outside gene matches: 8. The CDR3 length is 16 residues. The CDR3 DNA reads as TGCGCCAGCAGCTTGTCTACGGGAGGCTTATACAATGAGCAGTTCTTC. It codes for CASSLSTGGLYNEQFF.

The chain uses TRBV5-4 and TRBJ2-7; 10 nucleotides match TRBD1. Germline assignment: CDR1 SGHNT and CDR2 YYREEE (reference sequence). This CDR3 has 12 amino acids. After removal of 8 bases from V and 3 bases from J, the junction contained 2 bases not matched to a gene. This CDR3 reads CASGDRGYEQYF. The DNA of the CDR3 is TGTGCCAGTGGGGACAGGGGCTACGAGCAGTACTTC.

The chain combines TRBV15 with TRBJ2-1, with 12 nucleotides matching TRBD2. Germline loops: CDR1 LNHNV, CDR2 YYDKDF (reference sequence). With V trimmed by 9 bases and J by 8 bases, 5 bases remained unmatched. The CDR3 is 13 residues long. Here the CDR3 DNA reads TGTGCCACGCTAGCGGGAGGGCCGGATGAGCAGTTCTTC. It yields the protein CATLAGGPDEQFF.

Written as DNA, the CDR3 is TGCGCCAGCAGCCAAGATCCCCCCAGCGGGGAGCAGTTCTTC. Amino acid sequence: CASSQDPPSGEQFF. The gene calls are TRBV4-3 and TRBJ2-1; D perhaps matches TRBD2 (6 bases). With 0 bases removed from V and 10 bases from J, the gap between germline ends came to 13 bases. Germline lookup yields CDR1 LGHNA and CDR2 YSLEER. The CDR3 sequence is 14 residues long.

This clone occurred once. The J gene is TRBJ2-1, the V gene TRBV5-8; possible D gene TRBD2, 5 bases. The CDR3 consists of 15 residues. Trimming removed 4 bases at V and 1 base at J, with 12 bases between. Per germline, CDR1 SGHTS and CDR2 YDEGEE. The CDR3 spells CASSRGGRSYNEQFF. The CDR3 nucleotides read TGTGCCAGCAGCCGAGGAGGTCGGTCCTACAATGAGCAGTTCTTC. The variable domain in full, with the rest retrieved from reference TRBV5-8 and TRBJ2-1, is EAGVTQSPTHLIKTRGQQATLRCSPISGHTSVYWYQQALGLGLQFLLWYDEGEERNRGNFPPRFSGRQFPNYSSELNVNALELEDSALYLCASSRGGRSYNEQFFGPGTRLTVL.

The V gene is TRBV30, the J gene TRBJ2-7; 8 nucleotides line up with TRBD2. The CDR3 is 16 amino acids. V gave up 8 bases and J gave up 2 bases; unmatched junction bases: 17. CDR1 and CDR2 from the germline V gene are GTSNPN and SVGIG (reference sequence). CDR3 sequence (DNA): TGTGCCGGGGAGCGGGGAGGGACTAGTTTCGCCTACGAGCAGTACTTC. Its translation: CAGERGGTSFAYEQYF. Filled out from reference TRBV30 and TRBJ2-7, the complete variable domain reads SQTIHQWPATLVQPVGSPLSLECTVEGTSNPNLYWYRQAAGRGLQLLFYSVGIGQISSEVPQNLSASRPQDRQFILSSKKLLLSDSGFYLCAGERGGTSFAYEQYFGPGTRLTVT.

The V gene is TRBV28, the J gene TRBJ2-7; 7 bases align to TRBD1. With V trimmed by 8 bases and J by 2 bases, 18 bases remained unmatched. The CDR3 contains 17 residues. CDR1 MDHEN and CDR2 SYDVKM come from the germline V gene. CDR3 bases: TGTGCCAGCGGGACCTACAGGGGATTTGGGGACGCCTACGAGCAGTACTTC. Residues: CASGTYRGFGDAYEQYF.

Points on this clone: The same CDR3 arises from other DNA sequences in this sample as well. The chain recombines TRBV28 with TRBJ2-7, with unresolved D. The CDR3 length is 11 residues. The V gene's germline CDR1 is MDHEN and CDR2 SYDVKM. V lost 6 bases to trimming and J lost 3 bases, with 6 bases between them. The CDR3 spells CASSLLYEQYF. The DNA of the CDR3 is TGTGCCAGCAGCCTCCTCTACGAGCAGTACTTC.

This chain uses TRBV13 with TRBJ2-3; TRBD2 agrees at 12 bases. V shed 2 bases and J 6 bases; nucleotides not matched to a gene: 3. Germline CDR1 is PRHDT and CDR2 is FYEKMQ (reference sequence). The CDR3 runs 15 residues. Written as DNA, the CDR3 is TGTGCCAGCAGCTTAAGACTAGCGGGAGAGGATACGCAGTATTTT. Translated: CASSLRLAGEDTQYF.

The genes are TRBV18 and TRBJ2-7; the match to TRBD2 covers 8 bases. Germline values: CDR1 KGHSH, CDR2 LQKENI. After removal of 4 bases from V and 5 bases from J, the junction contained 13 bases not matched to a gene. The CDR3 has 16 residues. The CDR3 DNA reads as TGTGCCAGCTCACGGGTAGCTGGCGGGAGGCTGGACGAGCAGTACTTC. It is translated as CASSRVAGGRLDEQYF.

This chain uses TRBV5-1 with TRBJ2-3; D tentatively reads TRBD1 or TRBD2 (5 bases each). This CDR3 is built from 14 residues. With 4 bases removed from V and 4 bases from J, the gap between germline ends came to 13 bases. Germline loops: CDR1 SGHRS, CDR2 YFSETQ. The CDR3 sequence is CASSDPRDADTQYF. The CDR3 DNA sequence: TGCGCCAGCAGCGATCCCAGGGACGCAGATACGCAGTATTTT.

Note on this clone: This same CDR3 is encoded by further DNA sequences in the sample. The chain couples TRBV9 to TRBJ2-3; no clear D gene. Trimming pared 1 base from V and 0 bases from J, leaving 9 bases between. Germline V gene data show CDR1 as SGDLS and CDR2 as YYNGEE. The CDR3 covers 15 residues. CDR3 region: CASSVQVTSTDTQYF. CDR3 DNA sequence: TGTGCCAGCAGCGTACAGGTCACTAGCACAGATACGCAGTATTTT.

This chain links TRBV5-6 with TRBJ2-1; 12 bases fit TRBD2. This CDR3 spans 17 amino acids. The V segment lost 0 bases and the J segment 6 bases; nucleotides outside the gene matches: 7. CDR1 is SGHDT and CDR2 is YYEEEE in the germline V gene. This CDR3 is CASSLDRTSGKLNEQFF. DNA for the CDR3: TGTGCCAGCAGCTTGGACAGGACTAGCGGGAAACTCAATGAGCAGTTCTTC.

The genes are TRBV6-5 and TRBJ1-2; maybe TRBD1 (6 bases). Trimming took 6 bases from V and 4 from J, leaving 15 bases between them. Germline V gives CDR1 MNHEY, CDR2 SVGAGI. This CDR3 comprises 14 residues. The CDR3 nucleotides read TGTGCCAGCAGCCTACAGGGCGGGCGCTATGGCTACACCTTC. Its translation: CASSLQGGRYGYTF.

A remark on this clone: The same CDR3 is also encoded by other DNA sequences in this sample. This rearrangement joins TRBV7-8 to TRBJ2-1; D is undetermined. Trimming stripped 5 bases from V and 3 bases from J, with 8 bases between. Germline loops: CDR1 SGHVS, CDR2 FQNEAQ. The CDR3 is made up of 13 amino acids. The CDR3 loop is CASSPTSYNEQFF. CDR3 DNA sequence: TGTGCCAGCAGCCCCACAAGCTACAATGAGCAGTTCTTC.

The V call is TRBV28, the J call TRBJ2-1, with 8 bases fitting TRBD2. The germline V gene has CDR1 MDHEN and CDR2 SYDVKM. Trimming took 4 bases from V and 1 from J; bases not matched to a gene: 6. The CDR3 is made up of 16 amino acids. CDR3 residues: CASSSSSSGSYNEQFF. The CDR3 DNA follows: TGTGCCAGCAGTTCCAGCTCTAGCGGGTCCTACAATGAGCAGTTCTTC.

CDR3 protein: CASQTGRSYNEQFF. CDR3 coding DNA: TGCGCCAGCCAGACAGGGCGGTCCTACAATGAGCAGTTCTTC. The V and J genes are TRBV5-1 and TRBJ2-1; 7 bases agree with TRBD1. The CDR3 loop spans 14 amino acids. Germline CDR1 and CDR2: SGHRS and YFSETQ. V dropped 7 bases and J dropped 1; count of bases not matched to a gene: 5.

V and J are TRBV20-1 and TRBJ2-3; D not certain. The CDR3 spans 11 residues. Between the trimmed V and J ends, which lost 5 bases and 7 bases, there was a span of 10 bases. Germline V gives CDR1 DFQATT, CDR2 SNEGSKA (reference sequence). DNA of the CDR3: TGCAGTGCTCCCCTATCTTATACGCAGTATTTT. It is translated as CSAPLSYTQYF.

J is TRBJ1-1 and V is TRBV7-3, with D possibly matching TRBD1 (5 bases). Germline-derived CDR1 and CDR2 are SGHTA and FQGTGA. This CDR3 has 17 amino acids. The V end lost 6 bases, the J end lost 5 bases, and 25 bases lay between the germline ends. The chain's CDR3 is CASRSFGAGRERTEAFF. The DNA of the CDR3 is TGTGCCAGCAGGTCCTTCGGGGCGGGACGAGAGAGGACTGAAGCTTTCTTT.

The V gene is TRBV5-1, the J gene TRBJ2-1; 8 positions agree with TRBD1. The CDR3 totals 14 residues. Germline-derived CDR1 and CDR2 are SGHRS and YFSETQ. V dropped 4 bases and J dropped 6; count of bases not matched to a gene: 6. CDR3 in amino acids: CASSVGQGSNEQFF. In nucleotides, the CDR3 is TGCGCCAGCAGCGTTGGACAGGGTAGCAATGAGCAGTTCTTC. Based on the CDR3 plus reference TRBV5-1 and TRBJ2-1, the full variable domain is KAGVTQTPRYLIKTRGQQVTLSCSPISGHRSVSWYQQTPGQGLQFLFEYFSETQRNKGNFPGRFSGRQFSNSRSEMNVSTLELGDSALYLCASSVGQGSNEQFFGPGTRLTVL.

This clone turned up a few times. CDR3 residues: CAWSQTGIRTEAFF. CDR3 coding DNA: TGTGCCTGGAGTCAAACAGGGATTCGCACTGAAGCTTTCTTT. J is TRBJ1-1 and V is TRBV30, with D perhaps matching TRBD1 (6 bases). The CDR3 spans 14 residues. The V gene's germline CDR1 is GTSNPN and CDR2 SVGIG (reference sequence). The V gene lost 2 bases and the J gene lost 4 bases, with 14 bases spanning the gap.

This chain connects TRBV6-6 to TRBJ1-6, with a weak D call TRBD1 (5 bases). Germline CDR1 is MNHNY and CDR2 is SVGAGI (reference sequence). The CDR3 loop spans 13 amino acids. Trimming stripped 10 bases from V and 10 bases from J, with 17 bases between. The DNA of the CDR3 is TGTGCCACCCAGCCGGGGGGAGGATCACCCCTCCACTTT. Residues: CATQPGGGSPLHF.